This section outlines one T cell receptor beta chain sequence together with its context. No antigen is known for it. The germline V and J ends were trimmed by 4 bases and 2 bases, with 17 bases remaining between them. Germline-derived CDR1 and CDR2 are SGDLS and YYNGEE. This CDR3 has 16 amino acids. The data are from a study of CD8+CD57+ T cells in acquired aplastic anemia. Overall study: Mean DNA quantity obtained from sorted CD4+ and CD8+ cells was 3 to 4 ug. An average of roughly 10 million reads for CD4+ cells was obtained from healthy donors.

Study-level results: Patients and controls shared under 30 CD8+ CDR3 sequences, highly expressed in patients. Patients and controls had CD8+ Simpson's diversity values that were not significantly distinct.

Genomic DNA templated the TCR beta VDJ and CDR3 profiling. TCRdb processed the reads anew with MiXCR; each CDR3 protein has one entry. The sample gives around 190,000 distinct CDR3 sequences, less than 65% of which show up once; approximately 15% is in the top ten. V is TRBV9 and J is TRBJ2-3, with a weak D call TRBD2 (5 bases). The sample was sorted CD4+, CD8+, or CD8+CD57+ T cells (not recorded which) from PBMCs. The receptor's source is a human donor in good health, serving as a control. The CDR3 DNA reads as TGTGCCAGCAGCTCGGGGAAACAAGGCTTCACAGATACGCAGTATTTT. It is translated as CASSSGKQGFTDTQYF.